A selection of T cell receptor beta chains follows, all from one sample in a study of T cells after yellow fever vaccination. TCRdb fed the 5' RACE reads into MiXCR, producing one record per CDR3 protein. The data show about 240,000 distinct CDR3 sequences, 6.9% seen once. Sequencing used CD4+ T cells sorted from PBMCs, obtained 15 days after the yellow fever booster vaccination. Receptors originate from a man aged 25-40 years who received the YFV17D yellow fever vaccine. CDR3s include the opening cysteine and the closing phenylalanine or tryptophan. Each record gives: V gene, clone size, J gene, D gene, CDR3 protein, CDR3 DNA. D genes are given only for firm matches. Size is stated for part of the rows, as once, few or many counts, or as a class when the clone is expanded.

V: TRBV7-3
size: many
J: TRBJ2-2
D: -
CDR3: CASSLRVDGELFF
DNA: TGTGCCAGCAGCTTAAGAGTTGACGGGGAGCTGTTTTTT

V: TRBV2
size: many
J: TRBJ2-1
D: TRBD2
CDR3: CASQRESYNEQFF
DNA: TGTGCCAGCCAGCGGGAGTCCTACAATGAGCAGTTCTTC

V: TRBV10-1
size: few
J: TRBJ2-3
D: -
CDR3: CASSESGTDTQYF
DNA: TGCGCCAGCAGTGAGAGTGGCACAGATACGCAGTATTTT

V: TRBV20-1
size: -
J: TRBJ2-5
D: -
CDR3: CSARATGSAQTQYF
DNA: TGCAGTGCTAGAGCCACAGGGTCAGCGCAGACCCAGTACTTC

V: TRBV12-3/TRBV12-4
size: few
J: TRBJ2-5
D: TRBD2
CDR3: CASSPTLAGGETQYF
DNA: TGTGCCAGCAGCCCTACCTTAGCGGGAGGGGAGACCCAGTACTTC

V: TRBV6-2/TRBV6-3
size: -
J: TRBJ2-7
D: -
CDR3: CASSYGTTYEQYF
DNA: TGTGCCAGCAGTTATGGAACAACCTACGAGCAGTACTTC

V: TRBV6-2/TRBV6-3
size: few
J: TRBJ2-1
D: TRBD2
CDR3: CASILKSSGAYNEQFF
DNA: TGTGCCAGCATCCTAAAGTCTAGCGGGGCCTACAATGAGCAGTTCTTC

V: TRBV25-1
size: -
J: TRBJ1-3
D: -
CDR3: CASSVAGSGNTIYF
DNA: TGTGCCAGCAGTGTGGCAGGCTCTGGAAACACCATATATTTT

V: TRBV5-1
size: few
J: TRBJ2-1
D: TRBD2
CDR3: CASSLGGRSSYNEQFF
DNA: TGCGCCAGCAGCTTAGGCGGGAGGAGCTCCTACAATGAGCAGTTCTTC

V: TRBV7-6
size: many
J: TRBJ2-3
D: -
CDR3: CASSLEAGLQNTQYF
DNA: TGTGCCAGCAGCTTAGAGGCTGGACTGCAAAATACGCAGTATTTT

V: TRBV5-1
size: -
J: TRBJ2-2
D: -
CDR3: CASSLDRETGELFF
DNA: TGCGCCAGCAGCTTGGACAGGGAGACCGGGGAGCTGTTTTTT

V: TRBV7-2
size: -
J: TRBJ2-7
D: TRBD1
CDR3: CASSNRDRGSYGEQYF
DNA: TGTGCCAGCAGCAACCGGGACAGGGGGTCCTATGGCGAGCAGTACTTC

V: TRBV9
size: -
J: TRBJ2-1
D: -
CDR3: CASSVGGPNNEQFF
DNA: TGTGCCAGCAGCGTAGGGGGCCCAAACAATGAGCAGTTCTTC

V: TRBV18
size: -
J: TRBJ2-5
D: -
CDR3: CASSPGQGLVQTQYF
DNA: TGTGCCAGCTCACCGGGACAGGGACTAGTGCAGACCCAGTACTTC